Below are 28 T cell receptor beta chains sequenced from a single sample in a study of blood T cell repertoires in COVID-19. Produced via immunoSEQ multiplex PCR; TCRdb's table is partial and in-frame only. The sample carries 250,000 to 350,000 clones, roughly 88% recorded once. What was sequenced was peripheral blood. The receptor set was obtained from a human donor with COVID-19, enrolled during active disease. The donor label of this sample is uncertain.

The chain joins TRBV5-1 to TRBJ2-7; tentative D call: TRBD1 (5 bases). Germline lookup yields CDR1 SGHRS and CDR2 YFSETQ. The germline V and J ends were trimmed by 0 bases and 2 bases, with 12 bases remaining between them. The CDR3 sequence is 15 residues long. Here the CDR3 reads CASSLVGRAPYEQYF. For the CDR3, the DNA is TGCGCCAGCAGCTTGGTCGGCAGGGCCCCCTACGAGCAGTACTTC.

V is TRBV29-1 and J is TRBJ1-2; no reliable D call. From germline, CDR1 is SQVTM and CDR2 ANQGSEA. Trimming removed 6 bases from V and 6 bases from J, with 8 bases in between. The CDR3 totals 10 residues. The CDR3 here is CSVQSDGYTF. CDR3 nucleotide sequence: TGCAGCGTACAATCCGATGGCTACACCTTC. Full variable domain (outside the CDR3, taken from reference TRBV29-1 and TRBJ1-2): SAVISQKPSRDICQRGTSLTIQCQVDSQVTMMFWYRQQPGQSLTLIATANQGSEATYESGFVIDKFPISRPNLTFSTLTVSNMSPEDSSIYLCSVQSDGYTFGSGTRLTVV.

The chain links TRBV6-4 to TRBJ2-1; possibly TRBD2 for D (5 bases). The V gene lost 5 bases and the J gene lost 6 bases, with 17 bases spanning the gap. In germline, CDR1 is MRHNA, CDR2 SNTAGT. The CDR3 runs to 15 residues. The CDR3 sequence is CASSLEGQVGNEQFF. CDR3 sequence (DNA): TGTGCCAGCAGTTTAGAGGGCCAAGTAGGCAATGAGCAGTTCTTC.

This clone has a handful of counts. This rearrangement joins TRBV15 to TRBJ2-7; 8 positions agree with TRBD1. Looked up from germline, CDR1 is LNHNV and CDR2 is YYDKDF (reference sequence). With 0 bases clipped from V and 6 bases from J, the junction kept 4 bases outside the gene matches. The CDR3 is 14 amino acids. The CDR3 DNA follows: TGTGCCACCAGCAGAGATAGAGGACAGGGCGAGCAGTACTTC. Protein: CATSRDRGQGEQYF.

The V gene is TRBV7-2, the J gene TRBJ2-1, with TRBD1 identical over 9 bases. This CDR3 is built from 14 residues. Trimming cost V 4 bases and J 8 bases; bases outside gene matches: 6. Looked up from germline, CDR1 is SGHTA and CDR2 is FQGNSA. The CDR3 region has the DNA TGTGCCAGCAGCTCCCGGACAGGGGACCATGAGCAGTTCTTC. It translates to CASSSRTGDHEQFF. Combining the CDR3 with reference TRBV7-2 and TRBJ2-1 gives the whole variable domain GAGVSQSPSNKVTEKGKDVELRCDPISGHTALYWYRQSLGQGLEFLIYFQGNSAPDKSGLPSDRFSAERTGGSVSTLTIQRTQQEDSAVYLCASSSRTGDHEQFFGPGTRLTVL.

The chain combines TRBV16 with TRBJ1-5; tentative D call: TRBD1 (6 bases). Germline assignment: CDR1 KGHSY and CDR2 FQNENV. The CDR3 is 17 residues long. Trimming shortened V by 3 bases and J by 1 base, and 16 bases separated the two germline ends. The CDR3 DNA sequence: TGTGCCAGCAGCCAGGGGAGAGGGGGAAGCAGCAATCAGCCCCAGCATTTT. Protein sequence: CASSQGRGGSSNQPQHF. The whole variable domain, remainder taken from reference TRBV16 and TRBJ1-5, is GEEVAQTPKHLVRGEGQKAKLYCAPIKGHSYVFWYQQVLKNEFKFLISFQNENVFDETGMPKERFSAKCLPNSPCSLEIQATKLEDSAVYFCASSQGRGGSSNQPQHFGDGTRLSIL.

The sample holds one count of this clone. V usage is TRBV12-3 or TRBV12-4 and J usage is TRBJ2-1; TRBD1 agrees at 7 bases. J was trimmed by 8 bases and V by 3 bases; bases with no gene match: 4. The CDR3 covers 13 residues. Here the CDR3 DNA reads TGTGCCAGCAGTTTGGGACAGATCTATGAGCAGTTCTTC. Encoded protein: CASSLGQIYEQFF.

V usage is TRBV5-1 and J usage is TRBJ2-6, with TRBD2 as a possible D gene (5 bases). CDR1 is SGHRS, CDR2 YFSETQ, per germline. V dropped 4 bases and J dropped 0 bases, with 11 bases sitting between them. The CDR3 contains 16 residues. DNA for the CDR3: TGCGCCAGCAGCGTCGGACTGGGCTCTGGGGCCAACGTCCTGACTTTC. Protein product: CASSVGLGSGANVLTF.

V gene TRBV12-3 or TRBV12-4 combines with J gene TRBJ1-2, with D uncertain. V was cut by 5 bases and J by 8 bases, with 15 bases left in between. CDR3 size: 13 residues. The CDR3 nucleotides are TGTGCCAGCAGTCCCGGGGTACGTCGGGGCTACACCTTC. The encoded protein is CASSPGVRRGYTF.

The chain links TRBV6-4 to TRBJ2-1, with D possibly matching TRBD1 (6 bases). CDR1 is MRHNA, CDR2 SNTAGT, per germline. The germline V and J ends were trimmed by 4 bases and 0 bases, with 10 bases remaining between them. The CDR3 sequence is 15 residues long. CDR3 protein: CASSVDSRSYNEQFF. The CDR3 DNA reads TGTGCCAGCAGTGTGGACAGCCGCTCCTACAATGAGCAGTTCTTC.

V gene TRBV5-1 combines with J gene TRBJ1-1, with 8 bases aligning to TRBD1. The CDR3 has 11 amino acids. V shed 7 bases, J shed 7 bases, and the junction held 3 bases outside the gene matches. Germline V gene sequence: CDR1 SGHRS, CDR2 YFSETQ. The CDR3 DNA sequence: TGCGCCAGCGAAGGACAGGGTGAAGCTTTCTTT. It codes for CASEGQGEAFF. The whole variable domain, remainder taken from reference TRBV5-1 and TRBJ1-1, is KAGVTQTPRYLIKTRGQQVTLSCSPISGHRSVSWYQQTPGQGLQFLFEYFSETQRNKGNFPGRFSGRQFSNSRSEMNVSTLELGDSALYLCASEGQGEAFFGQGTRLTVV.

The table lists this clone with many counts. The chain is built from TRBV3-1 (or the pseudogene TRBV3-2) and TRBJ1-1; no clear D gene. Germline V gives CDR1 LGHDT, CDR2 YNNKEL (reference sequence). The V and J ends lost 5 bases and 4 bases respectively, with 5 bases between them. The CDR3 length is 11 residues. The DNA of the CDR3 is TGTGCCAGCAGCTACGGCACTGAAGCTTTCTTT. Protein product: CASSYGTEAFF.

This rearrangement joins TRBV30 to TRBJ1-6; 8 nucleotides line up with TRBD1. The germline V gene has CDR1 GTSNPN and CDR2 SVGIG (reference sequence). The junction had 10 bases not matched to a gene; V was cut back by 0 bases and J by 9 bases. The CDR3 has 16 amino acids. The CDR3 DNA reads as TGTGCCTGGAGTGTACTGCAGGGGGCGCAGAGTTCACCCCTCCACTTT. It translates to CAWSVLQGAQSSPLHF.

Here the CDR3 DNA reads TGCGCCAGCAGCTTTCAGGGGTTAGGAAACACCATATATTTT. This encodes CASSFQGLGNTIYF. V is TRBV5-1 and J is TRBJ1-3; a possible D gene is TRBD1 (6 bases). The CDR3 is 14 amino acids. Trimming stripped 2 bases from V and 4 bases from J, with 10 bases between. Germline CDR1 reads SGHRS; CDR2 reads YFSETQ. Looking up the rest from reference TRBV5-1 and TRBJ1-3 gives the full variable domain: KAGVTQTPRYLIKTRGQQVTLSCSPISGHRSVSWYQQTPGQGLQFLFEYFSETQRNKGNFPGRFSGRQFSNSRSEMNVSTLELGDSALYLCASSFQGLGNTIYFGEGSWLTVV.

This chain connects TRBV19 to TRBJ2-2; 10 bases agree with TRBD1. V lost 4 bases and J lost 2; bases outside the gene matches: 4. The CDR3 is 16 residues long. Germline values: CDR1 LNHDA, CDR2 SQIVND (reference sequence). The CDR3 protein is CASSTDRGRNTGELFF. As DNA, the CDR3 is TGTGCCAGTAGTACTGACAGGGGGCGCAACACCGGGGAGCTGTTTTTT.

The chain recombines TRBV6-2 or TRBV6-3 with TRBJ1-2; a possible D gene is TRBD1 (5 bases). Germline CDR1 is MNHEY and CDR2 is SVGEGT. Deletions cut 4 bases from V and 4 bases from J, with 7 bases between. There are 12 residues in the CDR3. In DNA, the CDR3 is TGTGCCAGCAGTTCCGACAGCTATGGCTACACCTTC. Translating gives CASSSDSYGYTF.

The chain's CDR3 is CATSGAGTRRGNEQFF. The CDR3 DNA is TGTGCCACCAGCGGAGCCGGGACTCGAAGGGGCAATGAGCAGTTCTTC. V is TRBV15 and J is TRBJ2-1, with a tentative D call TRBD2 (6 bases). Trimming shortened V by 5 bases and J by 6 bases, and 20 bases separated the two germline ends. Germline-derived CDR1 and CDR2 are LNHNV and YYDKDF (reference sequence). The CDR3 has 16 amino acids.

For the CDR3, the DNA is TGTGCCAGCAGCTTATTTCGGAATGAGCAGTTCTTC. Translation: CASSLFRNEQFF. The chain couples TRBV7-2 to TRBJ2-1; no reliable D call. Trimming cost V 2 bases and J 7 bases, with 6 bases left between them. The CDR3 consists of 12 residues. Germline lookup yields CDR1 SGHTA and CDR2 FQGNSA.

V is TRBV6-5 and J is TRBJ1-1; 7 bases match TRBD1. J was trimmed by 0 bases and V by 6 bases; bases with no gene match: 4. Germline V gene data show CDR1 as MNHEY and CDR2 as SVGAGI. There are 14 residues in the CDR3. The DNA of the CDR3 is TGTGCCAGCAGCGGGACAGCCATGAACACTGAAGCTTTCTTT. It yields the protein CASSGTAMNTEAFF.

The rearrangement joins TRBV28 to TRBJ2-7, with 7 positions matching TRBD2. CDR3 length: 16 amino acids. CDR1 is MDHEN and CDR2 is SYDVKM in the germline V gene. V dropped 3 bases and J dropped 0; count of bases not matched to a gene: 8. The CDR3 region is CASSFGGFATSYEQYF. In DNA, the CDR3 is TGTGCCAGCAGTTTCGGGGGGTTTGCTACCTCCTACGAGCAGTACTTC.

The chain uses TRBV27 and TRBJ1-2; 10 positions agree with TRBD1. The CDR3 contains 16 residues. V shed 5 bases and J 0 bases; nucleotides not matched to a gene: 6. Germline CDR1 reads MNHEY; CDR2 reads SMNVEV (reference sequence). The CDR3 DNA sequence: TGTGCCAGCAGTCGCCGGGACAGGGGAGCTAACTATGGCTACACCTTC. Translation gives CASSRRDRGANYGYTF.

The CDR3 protein is CASSSHATSEVGGYTF. The CDR3 DNA reads as TGTGCCAGCAGCTCCCATGCGACGTCCGAGGTTGGTGGCTACACCTTC. This rearrangement joins TRBV7-9 to TRBJ1-2; D not resolved. V lost 4 bases and J 7 bases, leaving 22 bases between the germline ends. Germline assignment: CDR1 SEHNR and CDR2 FQNEAQ (reference sequence). This CDR3 has 16 amino acids.

The J gene is TRBJ2-3, the V gene TRBV18; 8 bases align to TRBD1. The trim removed 6 bases at V and 4 bases at J, leaving 9 bases unmatched. The germline V gene encodes CDR1 KGHSH and CDR2 LQKENI. The CDR3 sequence is 15 residues long. The CDR3 nucleotides are TGTGCCAGCTCCCGGACAGGGCCGGGCGCAGATACGCAGTATTTT. Amino acids: CASSRTGPGADTQYF.

CDR3 sequence (DNA): TGTGCCAGCAGTGACACCGGGAGGGGCGGCGAGCAGTTCTTC. Its protein is CASSDTGRGGEQFF. The gene calls are TRBV2 and TRBJ2-1; 8 bases are shared with TRBD2. The V gene end was trimmed by 3 bases and the J gene end by 10 bases; junction bases not matched to a gene: 8. CDR1 is SNHLY, CDR2 FYNNEI, per germline. The CDR3 runs to 14 residues. Looking up the rest from reference TRBV2 and TRBJ2-1 gives the full variable domain: EPEVTQTPSHQVTQMGQEVILRCVPISNHLYFYWYRQILGQKVEFLVSFYNNEISEKSEIFDDQFSVERPDGSNFTLKIRSTKLEDSAMYFCASSDTGRGGEQFFGPGTRLTVL.

The table lists this clone with a count of one. The chain is built from TRBV28 and TRBJ2-6; TRBD2 matches at 11 bases. Germline lookup yields CDR1 MDHEN and CDR2 SYDVKM. This CDR3 contains 16 residues. The CDR3 sequence: CASRTSGLAGANVLTF. In nucleotides, the CDR3 is TGTGCATCGAGGACTAGCGGGTTGGCTGGGGCCAACGTCCTGACTTTC.

This sequence joins TRBV19 and TRBJ2-6, with D uncertain. Looked up from germline, CDR1 is LNHDA and CDR2 is SQIVND (reference sequence). The CDR3 covers 14 residues. Trimming left V 9 bases short and J 1 base short, with 10 bases between. The CDR3 loop is CASSQVSGANVLTF. The CDR3 DNA reads as TGTGCCAGCTCCCAGGTGTCTGGGGCCAACGTCCTGACTTTC.

The chain employs TRBV10-3 and TRBJ1-2; D may be TRBD1 (6 bases). The ends were cut back, 5 bases at V and 3 bases at J, with 10 bases in the middle. This CDR3 contains 13 residues. CDR1 and CDR2 from the germline V gene are ENHRY and SYGVKD. CDR3 sequence: CAISTQGDYGYTF. The CDR3 bases are TGTGCCATCAGTACACAGGGCGACTATGGCTACACCTTC.

The rearrangement links TRBV5-4 to TRBJ2-5; 8 nucleotides match TRBD1. There are 17 residues in the CDR3. V lost 0 bases to trimming and J lost 1 base; unmatched junction nucleotides: 8. The germline CDR1 and CDR2 sequences are SGHNT and YYREEE (reference sequence). Here the CDR3 reads CASSLGGKTGGQETQYF. In DNA, the CDR3 is TGTGCCAGCAGCTTGGGCGGGAAAACAGGGGGCCAAGAGACCCAGTACTTC.